Listed below are T cell receptor beta chains from one sample, sequenced in a study of T cell repertoires in cytomegalovirus infection. TCRdb processed the reads anew with MiXCR; each CDR3 protein has one entry. The repertoire consists of some 700,000 distinct CDR3 sequences, with 35% occurring once and the leading ten covering 2.8%. The specimen sequenced was PBMCs. These receptors all come from a human donor in good health (CMV status not recorded). Some clones in this sample may be carry-over from other donors' samples. Each CDR3 is given with its conserved first and last residue. Each record gives: D gene, V gene, clone size, J gene, CDR3 protein, CDR3 DNA. A D gene is named only where the DNA matches it firmly. Clone sizes are given selectively: once, few, many, or a class where the clone is expanded.

D gene: .
V gene: TRBV15
clone size: .
J gene: TRBJ2-3
CDR3 protein: CATSRVGGTDTQYF
CDR3 DNA: TGTGCCACCAGCAGAGTTGGAGGCACAGATACGCAGTATTTT

D gene: TRBD2
V gene: TRBV11-2
clone size: .
J gene: TRBJ2-7
CDR3 protein: CASSLFGAGGYEQYF
CDR3 DNA: TGTGCCAGCAGCTTGTTCGGAGCGGGAGGGTACGAGCAGTACTTC

D gene: .
V gene: TRBV7-3
clone size: .
J gene: TRBJ1-1
CDR3 protein: CASSLTGEGNTEAFF
CDR3 DNA: TGTGCCAGCAGCTTAACGGGAGAGGGGAACACTGAAGCTTTCTTT

D gene: .
V gene: TRBV28
clone size: .
J gene: TRBJ2-3
CDR3 protein: CASSSTVPDTQYF
CDR3 DNA: TGTGCCAGCAGTTCGACAGTTCCAGATACGCAGTATTTT

D gene: .
V gene: TRBV4-1
clone size: .
J gene: TRBJ2-3
CDR3 protein: CASSPLRASTDTQYF
CDR3 DNA: TGCGCCAGCAGCCCCCTCAGGGCAAGCACAGATACGCAGTATTTT

D gene: TRBD1
V gene: TRBV28
clone size: few
J gene: TRBJ1-2
CDR3 protein: CASRGTGEYYGYTF
CDR3 DNA: TGTGCCAGCAGGGGGACAGGGGAATACTATGGCTACACCTTC

D gene: .
V gene: TRBV7-2
clone size: .
J gene: TRBJ2-1
CDR3 protein: CASSLVGGRSYNEQFF
CDR3 DNA: TGTGCCAGCAGCTTAGTTGGGGGCCGCTCCTACAATGAGCAGTTCTTC

D gene: .
V gene: TRBV7-9
clone size: few
J gene: TRBJ1-6
CDR3 protein: CASSPFLGNSPLHF
CDR3 DNA: TGTGCCAGCAGCCCATTTTTGGGTAATTCACCCCTCCACTTT

D gene: TRBD1
V gene: TRBV4-1
clone size: .
J gene: TRBJ1-1
CDR3 protein: CASSRDRGQNTEAFF
CDR3 DNA: TGCGCCAGCAGCCGGGACAGGGGGCAGAACACTGAAGCTTTCTTT

D gene: TRBD1
V gene: TRBV28
clone size: few
J gene: TRBJ2-3
CDR3 protein: CASIQLGQGAKDTQYF
CDR3 DNA: TGTGCCAGCATTCAACTAGGACAGGGGGCAAAAGATACGCAGTATTTT

D gene: .
V gene: TRBV4-1
clone size: .
J gene: TRBJ1-5
CDR3 protein: CASSHTGGRANNQPQHF
CDR3 DNA: TGCGCCAGCAGCCACACCGGTGGCCGCGCGAATAATCAGCCCCAGCATTTT

D gene: .
V gene: TRBV7-9
clone size: .
J gene: TRBJ2-7
CDR3 protein: CASSPSPRTSNEQYF
CDR3 DNA: TGTGCCAGCAGCCCAAGCCCAAGAACTAGTAACGAGCAGTACTTC

D gene: .
V gene: TRBV20-1
clone size: few
J gene: TRBJ1-4
CDR3 protein: CSARDPFPKQGNGSTNEKLFF
CDR3 DNA: TGCAGTGCTAGAGACCCGTTCCCCAAACAGGGTAATGGGTCTACCAATGAAAAACTGTTTTTT

D gene: .
V gene: TRBV7-2
clone size: many
J gene: TRBJ1-1
CDR3 protein: CASSLHTAEAFF
CDR3 DNA: TGTGCCAGCAGCTTACATACGGCTGAAGCTTTCTTT

D gene: .
V gene: TRBV5-5
clone size: .
J gene: TRBJ2-7
CDR3 protein: CASSLDQSLYYEQYF
CDR3 DNA: TGTGCCAGCAGCTTGGACCAAAGCCTATACTACGAGCAGTACTTC

D gene: TRBD1
V gene: TRBV6-5
clone size: few
J gene: TRBJ1-2
CDR3 protein: CASSYSSGQSYGYTF
CDR3 DNA: TGTGCCAGCAGTTACTCTTCGGGACAGAGCTATGGCTACACCTTC

D gene: .
V gene: TRBV5-4
clone size: .
J gene: TRBJ2-3
CDR3 protein: CASSLGASGPTDTQYF
CDR3 DNA: TGTGCCAGCAGCTTGGGGGCTAGTGGGCCCACAGATACGCAGTATTTT

D gene: .
V gene: TRBV7-2
clone size: few
J gene: TRBJ1-2
CDR3 protein: CASSLASRDAYGYTF
CDR3 DNA: TGTGCCAGCAGCTTAGCTTCCAGGGATGCCTATGGCTACACCTTC

D gene: .
V gene: TRBV28
clone size: .
J gene: TRBJ2-3
CDR3 protein: CASSFPGDASTDTQYF
CDR3 DNA: TGTGCCAGCAGTTTCCCGGGGGACGCTAGCACAGATACGCAGTATTTT

D gene: .
V gene: TRBV6-4
clone size: many
J gene: TRBJ2-2
CDR3 protein: CASSEQDTGELFF
CDR3 DNA: TGTGCCAGCAGTGAACAGGACACCGGGGAGCTGTTTTTT

D gene: TRBD2
V gene: TRBV7-8
clone size: .
J gene: TRBJ2-1
CDR3 protein: CASSLLGTTSAYNEQFF
CDR3 DNA: TGTGCCAGCAGCTTACTCGGGACTACTAGCGCTTACAATGAGCAGTTCTTC

D gene: .
V gene: TRBV5-4
clone size: few
J gene: TRBJ2-7
CDR3 protein: CASSSTGPIYEQYF
CDR3 DNA: TGTGCCAGCAGCTCGACAGGACCGATATACGAGCAGTACTTC

D gene: .
V gene: TRBV6-1
clone size: .
J gene: TRBJ1-2
CDR3 protein: CASSEDRAGYTF
CDR3 DNA: TGTGCCAGCAGTGAAGACAGGGCTGGCTACACCTTC

D gene: TRBD1
V gene: TRBV2
clone size: many
J gene: TRBJ1-5
CDR3 protein: CASKGAGAARPQHF
CDR3 DNA: TGTGCCAGCAAGGGGGCAGGGGCCGCACGGCCCCAGCATTTT

D gene: .
V gene: TRBV3-1
clone size: .
J gene: TRBJ2-6
CDR3 protein: CASRRGLHSGANVLTF
CDR3 DNA: TGTGCCAGCAGACGGGGACTTCACTCTGGGGCCAACGTCCTGACTTTC

D gene: .
V gene: TRBV28
clone size: .
J gene: TRBJ1-1
CDR3 protein: CAIGAGDTEASF
CDR3 DNA: TGTGCCATCGGAGCCGGCGACACTGAAGCTTCCTTT

D gene: TRBD1
V gene: TRBV27
clone size: .
J gene: TRBJ2-1
CDR3 protein: CASSGTGGGHEQFF
CDR3 DNA: TGTGCCAGCAGCGGGACAGGGGGCGGACATGAGCAGTTCTTC

D gene: .
V gene: TRBV27
clone size: .
J gene: TRBJ1-1
CDR3 protein: CASSLFGYKSPVTEAFF
CDR3 DNA: TGTGCCAGCAGTTTATTTGGGTACAAGAGTCCAGTTACTGAAGCTTTCTTT

D gene: .
V gene: TRBV7-4
clone size: once
J gene: TRBJ2-5
CDR3 protein: CASSFRPIQETQYF
CDR3 DNA: TGTGCCAGCAGCTTCAGACCTATCCAAGAGACCCAGTACTTC

D gene: .
V gene: TRBV28
clone size: few
J gene: TRBJ2-7
CDR3 protein: CASRRTESHEQYF
CDR3 DNA: TGTGCCAGCAGAAGGACCGAGAGCCACGAGCAGTACTTC

D gene: TRBD1
V gene: TRBV10-3
clone size: .
J gene: TRBJ1-1
CDR3 protein: CAIRGQLLNTEAFF
CDR3 DNA: TGTGCCATCAGGGGACAGCTTTTGAACACTGAAGCTTTCTTT

D gene: .
V gene: TRBV7-3
clone size: once
J gene: TRBJ2-7
CDR3 protein: CASSLTGGEEQYF
CDR3 DNA: TGTGCCAGCAGCTTAACGGGGGGTGAGGAGCAGTACTTC

D gene: TRBD1
V gene: TRBV24-1
clone size: .
J gene: TRBJ2-1
CDR3 protein: CATSDLENRGYEQFF
CDR3 DNA: TGTGCCACCAGTGATTTAGAGAACAGGGGCTATGAGCAGTTCTTC

D gene: .
V gene: TRBV15
clone size: .
J gene: TRBJ2-1
CDR3 protein: CATSREGQYNEQFF
CDR3 DNA: TGTGCCACCAGCAGAGAAGGACAGTACAATGAGCAGTTCTTC

D gene: .
V gene: TRBV7-4
clone size: many
J gene: TRBJ1-5
CDR3 protein: CASSHRTVGFGQPQHF
CDR3 DNA: TGTGCCAGCAGCCACCGGACAGTTGGATTCGGTCAGCCCCAGCATTTT

D gene: .
V gene: TRBV6-6
clone size: few
J gene: TRBJ1-5
CDR3 protein: CASSYGTVSNQPQHF
CDR3 DNA: TGTGCCAGCAGTTACGGGACGGTTAGCAATCAGCCCCAGCATTTT

D gene: TRBD1
V gene: TRBV12-3/TRBV12-4
clone size: .
J gene: TRBJ1-4
CDR3 protein: CASSSRDRGTFNEKLFF
CDR3 DNA: TGTGCCAGCAGCAGCCGGGACAGGGGAACGTTTAATGAAAAACTGTTTTTT

D gene: .
V gene: TRBV7-2
clone size: .
J gene: TRBJ2-2
CDR3 protein: CASSLQGRYVELFF
CDR3 DNA: TGTGCCAGCAGCTTACAGGGGAGGTACGTGGAGCTGTTTTTT

D gene: .
V gene: TRBV7-9
clone size: .
J gene: TRBJ2-6
CDR3 protein: CASSTRESVSSGANVLTF
CDR3 DNA: TGTGCCAGCAGCACCCGCGAGAGCGTGAGTTCTGGGGCCAACGTCCTGACTTTC

D gene: TRBD1
V gene: TRBV7-8
clone size: many
J gene: TRBJ1-5
CDR3 protein: CASSLARAGGRQPQHF
CDR3 DNA: TGTGCCAGCAGCTTAGCGCGGGCAGGGGGGCGTCAGCCCCAGCATTTT

D gene: .
V gene: TRBV7-2
clone size: many
J gene: TRBJ2-3
CDR3 protein: CASTLYTSTDTQYF
CDR3 DNA: TGTGCCAGCACTCTTTATACCAGCACAGATACGCAGTATTTT

D gene: .
V gene: TRBV24-1
clone size: .
J gene: TRBJ1-6
CDR3 protein: CATSDGQTNSPLHF
CDR3 DNA: TGTGCCACCAGTGATGGGCAGACGAATTCACCCCTCCACTTT

D gene: .
V gene: TRBV6-5
clone size: .
J gene: TRBJ1-4
CDR3 protein: CASSLEGTNEKLFF
CDR3 DNA: TGTGCCAGCAGCCTGGAGGGTACTAATGAAAAACTGTTTTTT

D gene: .
V gene: TRBV6-1
clone size: .
J gene: TRBJ1-6
CDR3 protein: CASENGGTISPLHF
CDR3 DNA: TGTGCCAGCGAGAACGGGGGTACAATTTCACCCCTCCACTTT

D gene: TRBD1
V gene: TRBV2
clone size: few
J gene: TRBJ2-7
CDR3 protein: CASSEALTGHEQYF
CDR3 DNA: TGTGCCAGCAGTGAAGCTTTGACAGGGCACGAGCAGTACTTC

D gene: TRBD2
V gene: TRBV20-1
clone size: few
J gene: TRBJ2-3
CDR3 protein: CSARLAGGPEDPADTQYF
CDR3 DNA: TGCAGTGCCAGACTAGCGGGGGGGCCTGAGGATCCCGCAGATACGCAGTATTTT

D gene: .
V gene: TRBV28
clone size: many
J gene: TRBJ1-2
CDR3 protein: CASYSSRTVWGYTF
CDR3 DNA: TGTGCCAGCTACTCATCCAGGACAGTTTGGGGCTACACCTTC

D gene: .
V gene: TRBV29-1
clone size: .
J gene: TRBJ2-2
CDR3 protein: CSSTGNTGELFF
CDR3 DNA: TGCAGCTCCACAGGGAACACCGGGGAGCTGTTTTTT

D gene: TRBD1
V gene: TRBV20-1
clone size: once
J gene: TRBJ2-7
CDR3 protein: CSARGTGTEQYF
CDR3 DNA: TGCAGTGCTAGAGGGACAGGGACCGAGCAGTACTTC

D gene: .
V gene: TRBV27
clone size: few
J gene: TRBJ1-2
CDR3 protein: CASSQSIRHGYTF
CDR3 DNA: TGTGCCAGCAGTCAGTCAATCCGGCATGGCTACACCTTC

D gene: .
V gene: TRBV28
clone size: few
J gene: TRBJ2-2
CDR3 protein: CAGEGNTGELFF
CDR3 DNA: TGTGCTGGAGAGGGGAACACCGGGGAGCTGTTTTTT

D gene: .
V gene: TRBV7-9
clone size: many
J gene: TRBJ1-2
CDR3 protein: CASSRGDYGYTF
CDR3 DNA: TGTGCCAGCAGTCGGGGGGACTATGGCTACACCTTC

D gene: TRBD2
V gene: TRBV20-1
clone size: .
J gene: TRBJ2-1
CDR3 protein: CSARGPGGAGDNEQFF
CDR3 DNA: TGCAGTGCTAGAGGCCCTGGGGGAGCGGGGGACAATGAGCAGTTCTTC

D gene: .
V gene: TRBV12-3/TRBV12-4
clone size: .
J gene: TRBJ2-2
CDR3 protein: CASSLLSGTGELFF
CDR3 DNA: TGTGCCAGCAGTTTACTTTCGGGCACCGGGGAGCTGTTTTTT

D gene: .
V gene: TRBV6-1
clone size: few
J gene: TRBJ2-2
CDR3 protein: CATPLRETGELFF
CDR3 DNA: TGTGCCACCCCCCTCCGGGAGACCGGGGAGCTGTTTTTT

D gene: .
V gene: TRBV6-6
clone size: .
J gene: TRBJ2-1
CDR3 protein: CASRSEPGSSYNEQFF
CDR3 DNA: TGTGCCAGCCGAAGCGAACCAGGGAGCTCCTACAATGAGCAGTTCTTC

D gene: .
V gene: TRBV9
clone size: few
J gene: TRBJ2-1
CDR3 protein: CASSSPDRSVNEQFF
CDR3 DNA: TGTGCCAGCAGCTCCCCTGACAGGTCCGTTAATGAGCAGTTCTTC

D gene: .
V gene: TRBV10-3
clone size: .
J gene: TRBJ1-2
CDR3 protein: CAISGAEGVGYTF
CDR3 DNA: TGTGCCATCAGTGGGGCCGAGGGAGTGGGCTACACCTTC

D gene: TRBD1
V gene: TRBV20-1
clone size: .
J gene: TRBJ1-1
CDR3 protein: CSARGTGAPNTEAFF
CDR3 DNA: TGCAGTGCTAGAGGGACAGGGGCACCTAACACTGAAGCTTTCTTT

D gene: TRBD1
V gene: TRBV5-6
clone size: few
J gene: TRBJ1-1
CDR3 protein: CASSHSPTGANTEAFF
CDR3 DNA: TGTGCCAGCAGCCACAGTCCGACAGGGGCAAACACTGAAGCTTTCTTT